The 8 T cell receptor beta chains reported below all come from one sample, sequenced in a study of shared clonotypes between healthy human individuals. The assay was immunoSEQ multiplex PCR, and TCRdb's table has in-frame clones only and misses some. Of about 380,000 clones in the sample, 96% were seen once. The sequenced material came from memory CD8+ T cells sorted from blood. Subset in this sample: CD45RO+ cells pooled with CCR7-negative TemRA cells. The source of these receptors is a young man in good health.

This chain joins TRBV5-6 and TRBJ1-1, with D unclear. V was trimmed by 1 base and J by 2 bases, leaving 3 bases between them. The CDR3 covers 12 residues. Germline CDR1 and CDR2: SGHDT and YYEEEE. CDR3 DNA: TGTGCCAGCAGCTTGTTCAACACTGAAGCTTTCTTT. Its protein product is CASSLFNTEAFF.

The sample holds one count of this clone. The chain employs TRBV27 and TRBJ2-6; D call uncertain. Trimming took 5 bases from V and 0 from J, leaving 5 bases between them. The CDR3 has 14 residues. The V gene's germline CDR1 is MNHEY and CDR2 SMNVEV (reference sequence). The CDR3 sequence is CASSTLSGANVLTF. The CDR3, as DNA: TGTGCCAGCAGTACACTCTCTGGGGCCAACGTCCTGACTTTC. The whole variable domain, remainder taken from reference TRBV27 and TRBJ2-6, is EAQVTQNPRYLITVTGKKLTVTCSQNMNHEYMSWYRQDPGLGLRQIYYSMNVEVTDKGDVPEGYKVSRKEKRNFPLILESPSPNQTSLYFCASSTLSGANVLTFGAGSRLTVL.

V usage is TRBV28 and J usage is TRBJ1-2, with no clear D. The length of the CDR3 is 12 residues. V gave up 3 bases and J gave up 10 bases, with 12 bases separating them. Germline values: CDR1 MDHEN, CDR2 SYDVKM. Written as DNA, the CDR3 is TGTGCCAGCAGTTTCCTTCCCGGGCTCTACACCTTC. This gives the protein CASSFLPGLYTF.

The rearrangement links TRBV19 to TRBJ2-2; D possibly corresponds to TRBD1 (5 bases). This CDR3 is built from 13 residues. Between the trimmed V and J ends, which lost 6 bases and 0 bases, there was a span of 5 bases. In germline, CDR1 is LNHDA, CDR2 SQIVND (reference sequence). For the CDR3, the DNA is TGTGCCAGTAGACAGGCGAACACCGGGGAGCTGTTTTTT. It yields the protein CASRQANTGELFF.

CDR3 sequence (DNA): TGTGCCAGCAGCCCCCCGGGAGGTGGAAACACCATATATTTT. This translates into CASSPPGGGNTIYF. The genes are TRBV28 and TRBJ1-3; D remains ambiguous. Per germline, CDR1 MDHEN and CDR2 SYDVKM. The CDR3 loop spans 14 amino acids. Trimming cost V 6 bases and J 3 bases, with 12 bases left between them.

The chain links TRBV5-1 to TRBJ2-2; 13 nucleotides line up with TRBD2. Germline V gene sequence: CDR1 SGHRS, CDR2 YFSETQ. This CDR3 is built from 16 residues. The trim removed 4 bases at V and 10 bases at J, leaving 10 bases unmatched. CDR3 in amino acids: CASSQTSGRAGKELFF. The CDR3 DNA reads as TGCGCCAGCAGCCAAACTAGCGGGAGGGCCGGGAAGGAGCTGTTTTTT.

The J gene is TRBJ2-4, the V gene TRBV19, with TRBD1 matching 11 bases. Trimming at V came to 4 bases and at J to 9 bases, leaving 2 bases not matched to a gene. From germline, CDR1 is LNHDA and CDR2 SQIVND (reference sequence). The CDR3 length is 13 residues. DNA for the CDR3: TGTGCCAGTAGTACCGGGACAGGGGGCATTCAGTACTTC. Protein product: CASSTGTGGIQYF. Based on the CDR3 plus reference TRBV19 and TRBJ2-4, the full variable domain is DGGITQSPKYLFRKEGQNVTLSCEQNLNHDAMYWYRQDPGQGLRLIYYSQIVNDFQKGDIAEGYSVSREKKESFPLTVTSAQKNPTAFYLCASSTGTGGIQYFGAGTRLSVL.

Here the CDR3 DNA reads TGTGCCAGCAGCTTAAAACTAGATGGGGCCAACGTCCTGACTTTC. It specifies CASSLKLDGANVLTF. J is TRBJ2-6 and V is TRBV11-1, with D perhaps TRBD2 (5 bases). The V and J ends lost 2 bases and 3 bases respectively, with 8 bases between them. This CDR3 has 15 amino acids. Germline lookup yields CDR1 SGHAT and CDR2 FQDESV (reference sequence).